These T cell receptor beta chains were read from a single sample in a study of T cells in Graves' hyperthyroidism and ophthalmopathy. One entry per CDR3 protein, called by TCRdb with MiXCR from the multiplex PCR reads. The sample yields about 260,000 distinct CDR3 sequences, around 17% seen once. The specimen was blood. These receptor sequences come from a woman in her late teens or twenties with Graves' ophthalmopathy. Each CDR3 is given with its conserved first and last residue. The order of the fields is V gene, J gene, D gene, CDR3 length, clone size, CDR3 DNA, CDR3 protein. D genes are given only for firm matches. Not all rows give a size; the values are once, few, many and, for expanded clones, a class.

>TRBV15|TRBJ2-7|NA|16|many
TGTGCCACCAGCAGTGAAATAACGACACGCTCCTACGAGCAGTACTTC
CATSSEITTRSYEQYF
>TRBV12-3/TRBV12-4|TRBJ1-2|NA|13|NA
TGTGCCAGCAGTCCCCAAGGGCCCTATGGCTACACCTTC
CASSPQGPYGYTF
>TRBV6-1|TRBJ1-6|NA|18|many
TGTGCCAGCAGTCAACCCCCCGGGGTAGGAACCTATAATTCACCCCTCCACTTT
CASSQPPGVGTYNSPLHF
>TRBV24-1|TRBJ1-5|NA|15|few
TGTGCCACCAGTGATTTGAGGCAGGGCAATCAGCCCCAGCATTTT
CATSDLRQGNQPQHF
>TRBV9|TRBJ2-2|NA|14|NA
TGTGCCAGCACCCAAATGGGGGGCACCGGGGAGCTGTTTTTT
CASTQMGGTGELFF
>TRBV28|TRBJ1-5|NA|16|many
TGTGCCAGCAGTTTGGGGGGTTTCTATAGCAATCAGCCCCAGCATTTT
CASSLGGFYSNQPQHF
>TRBV3-1|TRBJ2-6|NA|15|few
TGTGCCAGCGCCCCCTCGGGGTCTGGGGCCAACGTCCTGACTTTC
CASAPSGSGANVLTF
>TRBV20-1|TRBJ2-7|NA|12|few
TGCAGTGCTTTAGACCAGAACTACGAGCAGTACTTC
CSALDQNYEQYF
>TRBV10-3|TRBJ2-2|TRBD2|18|NA
TGTGCCATCACCGCCGGACTAGCGGGAGGCCAGGGGACCGGGGAGCTGTTTTTT
CAITAGLAGGQGTGELFF
>TRBV7-3|TRBJ2-5|NA|13|once
TGTGCCAGCAGCTTGGCTCGTCAAGAGACCCAGTACTTC
CASSLARQETQYF
>TRBV7-9|TRBJ1-1|TRBD1|14|few
TGTGCCAGCACCCGGACAGGGGGCCACACTGAAGCTTTCTTT
CASTRTGGHTEAFF
>TRBV7-9|TRBJ1-1|NA|13|few
TGTGCCAGCAGACTGGGTGGGGGCACTGAAGCTTTCTTT
CASRLGGGTEAFF
>TRBV5-1|TRBJ2-2|NA|15|many
TGCGCCAGCAGCATGAGTGCAGGGCCGGCCGGGGAGCTGTTTTTT
CASSMSAGPAGELFF
>TRBV28|TRBJ1-1|TRBD1|14|many
TGTGCCACCACCCTCCGGACAGGGAACACTGAAGCTTTCTTT
CATTLRTGNTEAFF
>TRBV6-1|TRBJ1-1|NA|11|many
TGTGCCAGCACAGCGAACACTGAAGCTTTCTTT
CASTANTEAFF
>TRBV7-9|TRBJ1-4|NA|15|many
TGTGCCAGCAGCTTAGTACAGGGAACTAATGAAAAACTGTTTTTT
CASSLVQGTNEKLFF
>TRBV20-1|TRBJ2-5|NA|18|many
TGCAGTGCTAGGCGTTTTGGGGCCGCGGGGGCGACAGGTGGGACCCAGTACTTC
CSARRFGAAGATGGTQYF
>TRBV28|TRBJ2-1|NA|12|many
TGTGCCAGCAGTTTTTCCCGAAATGAGCAGTTCTTC
CASSFSRNEQFF
>TRBV28|TRBJ1-5|TRBD1|17|many
TGTGCCAGCATGGACAGGGGTCGGGTATATAGCAATCAGCCCCAGCATTTT
CASMDRGRVYSNQPQHF
>TRBV7-2|TRBJ2-7|TRBD2|14|many
TGTGCCAGCAGAACGACTAGCGGGGCTTACGAGCAGTACTTC
CASRTTSGAYEQYF
>TRBV5-4|TRBJ1-2|NA|14|NA
TGTGCCAGCAGCTTGTACGGAGGGGTGTTGGGCTACACCTTC
CASSLYGGVLGYTF
>TRBV14|TRBJ2-7|TRBD1|16|few
TGTGCCAGCAGCGGACGGGACAGGGGACTCTCCTACGAGCAGTACTTC
CASSGRDRGLSYEQYF
>TRBV6-5|TRBJ2-7|NA|15|many
TGTGCCAGCAGTTACTCAGGGCAGGGGAGGCACGAGCAGTACTTC
CASSYSGQGRHEQYF
>TRBV7-9|TRBJ1-3|NA|14|NA
TGTGCCAGCAGCTTAGACAGGGAAGGAAACACCATATATTTT
CASSLDREGNTIYF
>TRBV4-2|TRBJ1-4|NA|14|many
TGTGCCAGCAGCCTCCGACCCGGGAAGGAAAAACTGTTTTTT
CASSLRPGKEKLFF
>TRBV5-1|TRBJ1-4|NA|14|few
TGCGCCAGCAGCCTGACAGGAGAAAATGAAAAACTGTTTTTT
CASSLTGENEKLFF
>TRBV6-1|TRBJ1-2|TRBD1|15|many
TGTGCCAGCAGGGAAAGAGGGACAGAGTACTATGGCTACACCTTC
CASRERGTEYYGYTF
>TRBV20-1|TRBJ2-7|NA|15|many
TGCAGTGCTAGAGATGATCATGGACGACCATACGAGCAGTACTTC
CSARDDHGRPYEQYF
>TRBV7-9|TRBJ1-4|TRBD1|14|few
TGTGCCAGCAGCAGGACAGGGGGCGACGAAAAACTGTTTTTT
CASSRTGGDEKLFF
>TRBV30|TRBJ1-2|NA|15|NA
TGTGCCTACGAGAGCGGGGGGAAGCTGAACTATGGCTACACCTTC
CAYESGGKLNYGYTF
>TRBV30|TRBJ2-3|NA|11|many
TGTGCCTGGAGTCCTTCAGATACGCAGTATTTT
CAWSPSDTQYF
>TRBV6-1|TRBJ1-1|TRBD1|12|many
TGTGCCAGCAGCGACCGGGACAGGGAAGCTTTCTTT
CASSDRDREAFF
>TRBV28|TRBJ2-6|TRBD2|17|NA
TGTGCCAGCAGCACGGGGGGGTTAAGATCTGGGGCCAACGTCCTGACTTTC
CASSTGGLRSGANVLTF
>TRBV5-8|TRBJ1-2|NA|15|many
TGTGCCAGCAGCGCCGAGGGGAGGATGAATTATGGCTACACCTTC
CASSAEGRMNYGYTF
>TRBV29-1|TRBJ2-1|TRBD2|21|NA
TGCAGCGTCTCCTACCCCGGGACTAGCGGGAGGTCTGGGAGCTCCTACAATGAGCAGTTCTTC
CSVSYPGTSGRSGSSYNEQFF
>TRBV24-1|TRBJ2-5|NA|13|many
TGTGCGGTGGGGGGACCCGGAGGAGAGACCCAGTACTTC
CAVGGPGGETQYF
>TRBV28|TRBJ2-5|TRBD1|15|many
TGTGCCAGCAGTAGAGCAGGGGGTAACCAAGAGACCCAGTACTTC
CASSRAGGNQETQYF
>TRBV6-6|TRBJ2-4|TRBD1|16|NA
TGTGCCAGCAGTTACTCGCGGGACAGGAGAAAAAACATTCAGTACTTC
CASSYSRDRRKNIQYF
>TRBV27|TRBJ2-1|TRBD2|16|NA
TGTGCCAGCAGTTTATTGACTAACGGGAGGCAGAATGAGCAGTTCTTC
CASSLLTNGRQNEQFF
>TRBV20-1|TRBJ1-3|NA|15|many
TGCAGTGCTAGACAGGACGGACTAACTGGAAACACCATATATTTT
CSARQDGLTGNTIYF
>TRBV24-1|TRBJ1-5|TRBD1|15|NA
TGTGCCACCAGTGATTCCGGACAGGGGTTCCAGCCCCAGCATTTT
CATSDSGQGFQPQHF
>TRBV11-3|TRBJ2-5|TRBD2|15|many
TGTGCCAGCAGCTCTAGACTAGCGGGGAGAGAGACCCAGTACTTC
CASSSRLAGRETQYF
>TRBV10-1|TRBJ2-7|TRBD2|17|many
TGCGCCAGCAGTGGGGGACCGGGGACTAGCGGGAGCGACGAGCAGTACTTC
CASSGGPGTSGSDEQYF
>TRBV7-9|TRBJ2-3|TRBD1|14|many
TGTGCCAGCAGCTCGACAGGGCGACGAGATACGCAGTATTTT
CASSSTGRRDTQYF
>TRBV9|TRBJ2-3|TRBD2|15|many
TGTGCCAGCAGCTGGACTAGCGGGACTAAAGATACGCAGTATTTT
CASSWTSGTKDTQYF
>TRBV12-3/TRBV12-4|TRBJ1-2|TRBD1|15|once
TGTGCCAGCAGTCCGTCCGGGACAGGGGGCTATGGCTACACCTTC
CASSPSGTGGYGYTF
>TRBV20-1|TRBJ2-3|NA|12|once
TGCAGTGCTAGAGCGTCAGCAGATACGCAGTATTTT
CSARASADTQYF
>TRBV7-9|TRBJ2-1|TRBD2|17|NA
TGTGCCAGCAGCTTACTAGCGGGAGGGCCGGGATACAATGAGCAGTTCTTC
CASSLLAGGPGYNEQFF
>TRBV2|TRBJ2-6|NA|14|many
TGTGCCAGCAGCCTAGCGTTAGGGGCCAACGTCCTGACTTTC
CASSLALGANVLTF
>TRBV9|TRBJ1-1|NA|13|few
TGTGCCAGCAGCAGGGCCTTGAACACTGAAGCTTTCTTT
CASSRALNTEAFF
>TRBV5-1|TRBJ1-2|TRBD1|14|NA
TGCGCCAGCAAATACGGGGACAGGTCCTATGGCTACACCTTC
CASKYGDRSYGYTF
>TRBV6-1|TRBJ1-1|NA|15|many
TGTGCCAGCAGTTACGCGCGGGGGATGAACACTGAAGCTTTCTTT
CASSYARGMNTEAFF
>TRBV19|TRBJ1-4|TRBD1|14|few
TGTGCCAGTAGTAATCGTAGGACAGGCGAAAAACTGTTTTTT
CASSNRRTGEKLFF
>TRBV7-9|TRBJ1-1|NA|13|many
TGTGCCAGCAGCGGCGTGTTGAACACTGAAGCTTTCTTT
CASSGVLNTEAFF
>TRBV28|TRBJ2-1|TRBD1|19|many
TGTGCCAGCAGCTCTCGGGACAGGGGTCCTGTGAGCTCCTACAATGAGCAGTTCTTC
CASSSRDRGPVSSYNEQFF